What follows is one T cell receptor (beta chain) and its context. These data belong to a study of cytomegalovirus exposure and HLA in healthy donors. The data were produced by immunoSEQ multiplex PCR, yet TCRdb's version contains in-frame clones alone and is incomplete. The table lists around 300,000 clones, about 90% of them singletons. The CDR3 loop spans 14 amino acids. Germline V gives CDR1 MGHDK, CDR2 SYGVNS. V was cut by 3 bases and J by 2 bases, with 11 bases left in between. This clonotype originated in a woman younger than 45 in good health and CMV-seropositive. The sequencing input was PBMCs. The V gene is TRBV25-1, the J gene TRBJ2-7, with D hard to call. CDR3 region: CASSDGAIPYEQYF. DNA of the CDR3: TGTGCCAGCAGTGATGGAGCGATCCCCTACGAGCAGTACTTC.